The T cell receptor beta chain described here comes from a study of cytomegalovirus exposure and HLA in healthy donors (TCRdb year 2017). Concerning the study at large: An earlier analysis of roughly 500 of the donors reported 276 Gb of sequence data and 117 million unique TCR beta sequences obtained from around 180 million T cells. An early release that covered around 590 HLA-typed donors contained around 300 gigabases of sequencing data and tens of millions of unique TCR sequences. Of the 350 to 450 genotyped donors, 81% fell in the genetic ancestry cluster associated with self-reported Caucasian donors. The study aimed to test whether cataloging public T cell receptors could reveal signatures of past pathogen exposure. The study used immunosequencing to profile the T cell repertoires of more than 650 subjects and linked those repertoires to cytomegalovirus serostatus. A separate validation cohort of 90 to 150 different subjects was used in addition to the roughly 670-subject first cohort. The study combined high-throughput TCR immunosequencing, statistical association of individual TCRs with disease status, and machine learning to predict cytomegalovirus infection status. In a later analysis, previously published TCR beta repertoires from some 640 donors were re-analyzed and high-resolution HLA genotyping was added so that TCR occurrence patterns could be studied. Rather than using new phenotypic data, the later analysis identified candidate immune exposures from TCR beta sequences and from how often those sequences occurred across donors. An earlier analysis of 587 of the donors used high-throughput TCR beta sequencing to judge whether each TCR beta V gene segment behaved as functional or pseudogenic. Donor age, sex, ethnicity and CMV serostatus were compiled together with the repertoire data. A later genetic analysis used genome-wide SNP genotypes for about 60% of the roughly 700 donors, treating that subset as a discovery cohort. Every discovery cohort repertoire had been produced on one sequencing platform. HLA typing included class I and class II loci at four-digit resolution. The number of donors typed differed by locus, with roughly 620-640 for A, B, C, DRB1 and DQB1, around 560 for DQA1, some 570 for DPA1, and 400 to 490 for DPB1. Roughly five DR-DQ haplotypes were handled as single units for association and clustering, since linkage in the cohort was strong. On average, over 200,000 unique TCR beta nucleotide sequences were sequenced per donor among some 430 genotyped donors of the cohort, with roughly 18% of those sequences being non-productive. On the study overall, not on this receptor specifically: A group of highly shared sequence variants was considered likely to be a technical artifact of the sequencing pipeline. Most CMV-associated TCR beta chains appeared to be HLA-restricted in a later analysis, and the HLA associations seemed to be driven largely by CMV exposure. The authors suggested that the approach could potentially be generalized to other disease states and immunological phenotypes. This cohort had only TCR beta chains sequenced, and the lack of alpha or paired-chain data limited which features could be detected. Immune exposure information for the cohort was limited to CMV serostatus. Broadly in line with IMGT annotations, most TCR beta V segments showed up in productive rearrangements about 87% or about 30% of the time in an earlier analysis of a few hundred of the donors. A later analysis found that TCR association rates varied across HLA loci, with DRB1 alleles showing the most associated TCRs and HLA-C alleles the fewest. Specific HLA alleles were associated with 15,000 to 20,000 TCR beta sequences at a false discovery rate of 0.05 in a later analysis. Correlated functional status among segregating V segments might be attributable to linkage disequilibrium, but an unknown experimental factor could not be ruled out. Some IMGT-functional V segments, including TRBV6-2 and TRBV6-3, could not be told apart with the 87-base-pair reads, so those segments were excluded. A total of about 180 TCR beta chains were listed by the study as associated with cytomegalovirus. The presence/absence analyses assumed that sequencing depth was roughly uniform across donors, and that assumption may not be true. Compared with the approximately 720-donor mean, donors in an Asian-associated ancestry cluster had fewer N-insertions in productive TCRs, according to a later genetic analysis. In vitro tests confirmed that a few of the cytomegalovirus-associated TCR beta chains recognize cytomegalovirus antigens. Strong co-occurrence of HLA alleles, especially DR and DQ, made assigning TCR associations to individual alleles difficult. Across donors, most TCR sequences were observed very rarely, whereas some public TCRs were present in many individuals. A further reported finding was that TCR beta sequences accurately predicted the HLA-A and HLA-B alleles for most subjects in the first cohort. In a later analysis, several top co-occurrence clusters were reported to appear linked to parvovirus B19, influenza, CMV and Epstein-Barr virus. V-gene and J-gene trimming of TCR beta chains was associated with a missense DCLRE1C variant in a later genetic analysis, and the association was replicated in an independent cohort. A later analysis found that HLA-associated TCR beta chains were more clonally expanded and had lower generation probabilities than equally common non-associated chains. HLA typing was unavailable for some donors at each locus, so association tests used only the typed subset. Because counts were too low, seventeen rarely observed V segments, including chromosome 9 orphons, were excluded from the earlier analysis of a few hundred of the donors. The classifier was reported to diagnose cytomegalovirus status with high specificity and sensitivity in both the original cohort and the validation cohort.

The CDR3 has 16 amino acids, counting the end cysteine and phenylalanine. The entry retains the CDR3 DNA only, 48 bases that are in frame from base 1. Sequences SGHTA (CDR1) and FQGNSA (CDR2) are obtained from the germline V gene. V is reduced by 5 bases and J by 0 bases, leaving a spacing of 14 bases between them. In total, over 600 healthy bone marrow donors made up the cohort. At the time of sampling, every cohort member was nominally healthy, though immune exposures that went unrecorded were likely present. The donor was CMV seronegative and belonged to the group of 352 seronegative cohort members. A peripheral blood sample was collected from each donor, and TCR beta sequencing was performed on peripheral blood mononuclear cells. Genomic DNA was extracted from the blood cell samples with the Qiagen DNeasy Blood Extraction Kit. Libraries were constructed by the immunoSEQ multiplex PCR assay. A mixture of 60 forward primers for TCR Vbeta segments and 13 reverse primers for TCR Jbeta segments was used in the multiplex PCR. A multiplex PCR assay on genomic DNA amplified the CDR3 region of rearranged TCR beta genes. Amplified TCR beta libraries were sequenced as 87-base-pair reads on the Illumina HiSeq System. As for how the authors treated the data: A later analysis counted about 76 million unique TCR beta chains across the 666 repertoires, and approximately 11 million of these chains were shared by at least two donors. A nearest-neighbor algorithm error-corrected the raw reads and collapsed the reads into unique sequences, merging closely related sequences to remove PCR and sequencing errors. To assign V, D and J gene segments, CDR3 sequences were aligned to IMGT reference sequences. For a sequence to be retained, a match of at least six nucleotides to both a V gene segment and a J gene segment was required. A rearrangement was called productive if the CDR3 had no stop codons and remained in frame with V and J, and every other rearrangement was called non-productive. CDR3 was defined by IMGT convention, running from the second conserved V-encoded cysteine to the conserved J-encoded phenylalanine. The earlier analysis of some 540 of the donors excluded any sequence lacking an unambiguous match to a single V gene segment. An earlier analysis of several hundred of the donors called V segments functional above 56.7% productive rearrangements and segregating when the between-donor standard deviation exceeded 5%. A statistical classification framework was built to diagnose cytomegalovirus status from the catalog of TCR beta chain sequences. In a later analysis, TCR nucleotide sequences were compared against IMGT/GENE-DB human TR gene sequences so that V and J genes could be assigned. Using the TCRdist pipeline, a later analysis assigned CDR3 sequences along with most-parsimonious VDJ recombination scenarios. A later analysis defined each TCR beta chain by its CDR3 amino acid sequence plus V-gene family, and excluded reads lacking a unique V-gene family. To address suspected cross-contamination and a sequencing artifact, a later analysis removed 550 to 750 highly shared, low-generation-probability nucleotide sequences. A later analysis calculated a clonal expansion index for each public chain from normalized within-repertoire ranks of inferred template counts. In a later analysis, generation probabilities were computed with a VDJ recombination model fitted to out-of-frame rearrangements, and the resulting probabilities were checked against IGoR. Hypergeometric tests were used in a later analysis to score TCR-TCR, TCR-HLA and TCR-CMV co-occurrence, with a repertoire-size bias correction applied to the TCR pairs. False discovery rates were estimated in a later analysis by permuting HLA or CMV assignments 20 times. In a later analysis, co-occurring TCRs were grouped using DBSCAN, and TCRdist sequence similarity was added for clustering within HLA-allele-positive subsets. Repertoires with fewer than 30,000 or more than 120,000 public chains were left out of co-occurrence clustering, as were about 5 repertoires with anomalous nucleotide sharing. TCRdb retrieved this table from immuneACCESS and kept in-frame rearrangements only. Not all clones are present; in checked studies, unresolved V genes account for under half, and no reason is known for the remainder. Clone size and V and J calls were adopted from that table, with D and trimming inferred from the DNA. In all, the sample holds under 150,000 clones, and 82% of those were seen once. The leading ten clones occupy around 2.7% of the sample.

To note about this clone: Its antigen is unknown. Qualities for individual bases were not recorded, and no much larger clone is one base off.

The sequence derives from a woman aged 18-29 years in good health and CMV-seronegative. Sequencing was done on a sample of PBMCs. The chain is made from TRBV7-2 and TRBJ2-1; the D region possibly corresponds to TRBD2 (5 bases align). The CDR3 protein sequence reads: CASSPHGESSYNEQFF. The bases read TGTGCCAGCAGCCCCCACGGGGAGAGCTCCTACAATGAGCAGTTCTTC.